This T cell receptor (beta chain) derives from a study of radiotherapy plus CTLA-4 blockade in lung cancer. Study-level background: Patients showed objective responses in 18% of cases, and disease control was achieved by 31%.

The repertoire was sequenced with immunoSEQ multiplex PCR; TCRdb's copy has only in-frame clones and lacks some. The table shows around 120,000 clones, with about four fifths occurring only once. Germline-derived CDR1 and CDR2 are SGHTA and FQGTGA. Unmatched junction bases numbered 9, after V lost 8 bases and J lost 4 bases. This CDR3 is built from 14 residues. This clone was observed a few times. This clonotype was sampled from a human donor with non-small cell lung cancer who had a partial response to radiotherapy plus ipilimumab. The sequences come from peripheral blood, collected from a patient treated with radiotherapy plus ipilimumab. This chain joins TRBV7-3 and TRBJ2-3, with 7 bases identical to TRBD2. CDR3 in amino acids: CASALAIGPDTQYF. In DNA form, the CDR3 reads TGTGCCAGCGCACTAGCGATAGGACCAGATACGCAGTATTTT. The full variable domain, its missing parts supplied by reference TRBV7-3 and TRBJ2-3, is GAGVSQTPSNKVTEKGKYVELRCDPISGHTALYWYRQSLGQGPEFLIYFQGTGAADDSGLPNDRFFAVRPEGSVSTLKIQRTERGDSAVYLCASALAIGPDTQYFGPGTRLTVL.